What follows are 24 T cell receptor beta chains derived from one specimen sequenced in a study of T cell repertoires in cytomegalovirus infection. Their antigens are not known. TCRdb recomputed calls from the reads with MiXCR, one row per CDR3 protein. Here the sample spans fewer than 900,000 distinct CDR3 sequences, 25% to 35% being singletons. The specimen was cultured CD8+ T cells from PBMCs, collected from culture after CMV antigen stimulation. Receptors were obtained from a human donor in good health (CMV status not recorded). Some clones in this sample may be carry-over from other donors' samples.

This clonotype came up many times. The chain uses TRBV7-8 and TRBJ1-4, with no clear D. CDR3 length: 14 amino acids. Trimming took off 5 bases at V and 5 bases at J, with 12 bases between the two ends. Germline lookup yields CDR1 SGHVS and CDR2 FQNEAQ. CDR3 nucleotides: TGTGCCAGCAGCAGAACAGCTTACAATGAAAAACTGTTTTTT. Translated: CASSRTAYNEKLFF.

This sequence joins TRBV7-6 and TRBJ2-5; no firm D call. The germline V gene has CDR1 SGHVS and CDR2 FNYEAQ. Deletions cut 3 bases from V and 3 bases from J, with 14 bases between. The CDR3 sequence is 15 residues long. In nucleotides, the CDR3 is TGTGCCAGCAGCTTGACATCGCGGCCCAAAGAGACCCAGTACTTC. Its protein is CASSLTSRPKETQYF.

The chain couples TRBV12-3 or TRBV12-4 to TRBJ1-4; D gene unclear. With 5 bases removed from V and 4 bases from J, the gap between germline ends came to 5 bases. The CDR3 is made up of 12 amino acids. CDR3 protein: CASSHGNEKLFF. The CDR3 DNA is TGTGCCAGCAGTCACGGTAATGAAAAACTGTTTTTT.

The genes are TRBV28 and TRBJ2-1; TRBD1 or TRBD2 may be the D gene (7 bases each). Trimming shortened V by 8 bases and J by 6 bases, and 20 bases separated the two germline ends. CDR1 MDHEN and CDR2 SYDVKM come from the germline V gene. The CDR3 is 15 amino acids. The CDR3 sequence is CASVPRGGLGNEQFF. The CDR3 bases are TGTGCCAGCGTTCCCAGGGGGGGATTGGGCAATGAGCAGTTCTTC. Using reference TRBV28 and TRBJ2-1 for the parts outside the CDR3, the full variable domain is DVKVTQSSRYLVKRTGEKVFLECVQDMDHENMFWYRQDPGLGLRLIYFSYDVKMKEKGDIPEGYSVSREKKERFSLILESASTNQTSMYLCASVPRGGLGNEQFFGPGTRLTVL.

There are a few counts of this clonotype. V usage is TRBV5-4 and J usage is TRBJ2-4, with D unresolved. V lost 1 base to trimming and J lost 8 bases, with 10 bases between them. Germline lookup yields CDR1 SGHNT and CDR2 YYREEE (reference sequence). The CDR3 is made up of 13 amino acids. CDR3 nucleotides: TGTGCCAGCAGCTTGTTTTCGCGAGACATTCAGTACTTC. As protein: CASSLFSRDIQYF. The whole variable domain, filled in from reference TRBV5-4 and TRBJ2-4, reads ETGVTQSPTHLIKTRGQQVTLRCSSQSGHNTVSWYQQALGQGPQFIFQYYREEENGRGNFPPRFSGLQFPNYSSELNVNALELDDSALYLCASSLFSRDIQYFGAGTRLSVL.

This chain uses TRBV3-1 with TRBJ1-1, with D maybe TRBD1 (6 bases). V lost 4 bases, J lost 6 bases, and 21 bases lay in between. This CDR3 contains 16 residues. Germline CDR1 and CDR2: LGHDT and YNNKEL (reference sequence). In nucleotides, the CDR3 is TGTGCCAGCAGCCTTGTGGCTCGGGGGCGGTACTCTGAAGCTTTCTTT. Its translation: CASSLVARGRYSEAFF.

In this sample, this clonotype turned up many times. The V call is TRBV7-8, the J call TRBJ1-5, with D possibly being TRBD1 (6 bases). Germline values: CDR1 SGHVS, CDR2 FQNEAQ. Trimming took off 0 bases at V and 1 base at J, with 7 bases between the two ends. The CDR3 extends over 15 amino acids. As DNA, the CDR3 is TGTGCCAGCAGCTTAGCCCAGGGGAGCAATCAGCCCCAGCATTTT. It is translated as CASSLAQGSNQPQHF.

The chain uses TRBV20-1 and TRBJ1-1; D call uncertain. Germline CDR1 and CDR2: DFQATT and SNEGSKA (reference sequence). The CDR3 covers 13 residues. V gave up 6 bases and J gave up 4 bases, with 15 bases separating them. CDR3 bases: TGCAGTGCCCCCCACCAACGCGGCACTGAAGCTTTCTTT. Protein: CSAPHQRGTEAFF.

The chain combines TRBV25-1 with TRBJ1-1; the D gene is possibly TRBD1 (6 bases). The germline V gene encodes CDR1 MGHDK and CDR2 SYGVNS. The V end was cut by 0 bases, the J end by 5 bases, with 13 bases between. The CDR3 covers 15 residues. CDR3 in DNA: TGTGCCAGCAGTGAATATTACAGGGCTGGGACTGAAGCTTTCTTT. Its translation: CASSEYYRAGTEAFF.

This clonotype has more than one count but fewer than ten. The gene calls are TRBV14 and TRBJ1-1, with TRBD1 as a possible D gene (5 bases). The CDR3 consists of 15 residues. With 0 bases removed from V and 3 bases from J, the gap between germline ends came to 11 bases. CDR1 SGHDN and CDR2 FVKESK come from the germline V gene. The CDR3 reads CASSQDGTLYTEAFF. The CDR3 DNA follows: TGTGCCAGCAGCCAAGATGGGACCCTATACACTGAAGCTTTCTTT.

The CDR3 sequence is CASSRGTEFYNEQFF. The CDR3 DNA reads as TGTGCCAGCAGCCGAGGGACAGAGTTCTACAATGAGCAGTTCTTC. The chain uses TRBV27 and TRBJ2-1; 7 bases agree with TRBD1. V gave up 6 bases and J gave up 3 bases; unmatched junction bases: 8. Germline V lookup: CDR1 MNHEY, CDR2 SMNVEV (reference sequence). CDR3 size: 15 residues.

The rearrangement links TRBV11-2 to TRBJ2-3, with 10 bases matching TRBD2. The germline V gene encodes CDR1 SGHAT and CDR2 FQNNGV. This CDR3 is built from 21 residues. Trimming took 3 bases from V and 2 from J; bases not matched to a gene: 20. The CDR3 sequence is CASSLASGGYPSTEVTDTQYF. In DNA, the CDR3 is TGTGCCAGCAGCTTGGCTAGCGGGGGATACCCAAGCACAGAGGTCACAGATACGCAGTATTTT.

In its sample, this clonotype was seen a few times. The V call is TRBV6-5, the J call TRBJ1-6; possibly TRBD1 for D (5 bases). V lost 2 bases and J 6 bases, leaving 23 bases between the germline ends. Germline V lookup: CDR1 MNHEY, CDR2 SVGAGI. The CDR3 runs 19 residues. CDR3 nucleotide sequence: TGTGCCAGCAGTTACCAGCTATACACAGGACAACCTCTTAATTCACCCCTCCACTTT. Translated, it gives CASSYQLYTGQPLNSPLHF.

This clonotype has ten or more counts. The V call is TRBV10-2, the J call TRBJ2-5; tentative D call: TRBD2 (7 bases). Germline assignment: CDR1 WSHSY and CDR2 SAAADI. The CDR3 runs 16 residues. V was pared by 0 bases and J by 7 bases, with 18 bases between. The DNA for the CDR3 is TGCGCCAGCAGTGAGTCGACCGCGCGGGGGCCGGGGACCCAGTACTTC. Its translation: CASSESTARGPGTQYF.

The V call is TRBV2, the J call TRBJ2-7; no clear D. Germline V gene data show CDR1 as SNHLY and CDR2 as FYNNEI. The CDR3 consists of 14 residues. V lost 8 bases, J lost 7 bases, and 21 bases lay in between. The CDR3, as DNA: TGTGCCAGCTCCTCTTTCCCGAAGCCCGGGGAGCAGTACGTC. It codes for CASSSFPKPGEQYV.

The rearrangement links TRBV6-2 or TRBV6-3 to TRBJ2-7, with 7 bases that match TRBD1. V lost 5 bases, J lost 1 base, and 11 bases stayed unmatched. This CDR3 is 16 amino acids long. Per germline, CDR1 MNHEY and CDR2 SVGEGT. The CDR3 here is CASSLEGQPLSYEQYV. The CDR3, as DNA: TGTGCCAGCAGTCTCGAGGGACAGCCATTATCCTACGAGCAGTACGTC.

The rearrangement links TRBV5-4 to TRBJ2-2; no firm D call. Looked up from germline, CDR1 is SGHNT and CDR2 is YYREEE (reference sequence). V was cut by 4 bases and J by 6 bases, with 16 bases left in between. The CDR3 has 15 residues. The CDR3 DNA reads as TGTGCCAGCAGCCCACCGGGCCTCCGTCCCGGGGAGCTGTTTTTT. As protein: CASSPPGLRPGELFF.

In regard to this clonotype: One end of the junction is discordant with germline, which a read error may explain. The chain uses TRBV5-3 and TRBJ2-3; no clear D. TRBV5-3 is known as an ORF, though its function is uncertain. The CDR3 runs 15 residues. CDR3 region: CASSLVQLGTDTQYF. CDR3 DNA sequence: TGTGCCAGCAGCTTGGTACAGTTAGGCACAGATACGCAGTATTTT.

This clonotype appeared a few times. J is TRBJ1-5 and V is TRBV6-5; perhaps TRBD1 as D (5 bases). Germline V lookup: CDR1 MNHEY, CDR2 SVGAGI. The V end lost 5 bases, the J end lost 3 bases, and 20 bases lay between the germline ends. This CDR3 spans 17 amino acids. CDR3 DNA sequence: TGTGCCAGCAGTCCGGGACTTCTTCCCCGAGACAATCAGCCCCAGCATTTT. Translation: CASSPGLLPRDNQPQHF.

This clonotype has just a few counts. This chain joins TRBV15 and TRBJ2-6; D is perhaps TRBD1 (5 bases). Germline values: CDR1 LNHNV, CDR2 YYDKDF (reference sequence). The CDR3 contains 15 residues. This CDR3 reads CAQKGHHSGANVLTF. CDR3 DNA sequence: TGTGCGCAGAAGGGGCACCACTCTGGGGCCAACGTCCTGACTTTC.

This clonotype was seen a few times. This CDR3 is CASSFGGYQPQHF. The DNA of the CDR3 is TGTGCCAGCAGTTTTGGGGGGTACCAGCCCCAGCATTTT. The rearrangement joins TRBV27 to TRBJ1-5; TRBD1 might be the D (5 bases). The CDR3 length is 13 residues. The germline V gene has CDR1 MNHEY and CDR2 SMNVEV (reference sequence). V was shortened by 3 bases and J by 7 bases, with 10 bases between the two germline ends.

The chain combines TRBV10-3 with TRBJ1-6; D not resolved. CDR3 length: 17 amino acids. Trimming left V 2 bases short and J 10 bases short, with 21 bases between. The germline V gene has CDR1 ENHRY and CDR2 SYGVKD. The CDR3 DNA sequence: TGTGCCATCAGTGAGACCGCCTCCAGAGCCTCAGGATCACCCCTCCACTTT. The encoded protein is CAISETASRASGSPLHF.

This clonotype showed up just a few times. The chain combines TRBV7-2 with TRBJ2-5; 12 bases are shared with TRBD2. The CDR3 loop spans 18 amino acids. Germline lookup yields CDR1 SGHTA and CDR2 FQGNSA. V shed 5 bases and J 5 bases; nucleotides not matched to a gene: 15. CDR3 in amino acids: CASSALAGGPPARETQYF. CDR3 DNA sequence: TGTGCCAGCAGCGCTCTAGCGGGAGGGCCCCCCGCGCGTGAGACCCAGTACTTC.

The chain combines TRBV7-3 with TRBJ1-1; D not certain. CDR1 and CDR2 from the germline V gene are SGHTA and FQGTGA. Trimming removed 0 bases at V and 0 bases at J, with 8 bases between. The CDR3 length is 15 residues. The CDR3 reads CASSLTVGLNTEAFF. CDR3 nucleotide sequence: TGTGCCAGCAGCTTAACGGTCGGTTTGAACACTGAAGCTTTCTTT.